This T cell receptor beta chain stems from a study of T cell responses to AZD1222 COVID-19 vaccine. On the study more broadly: Pooled samples include second doses given at about 4 or 12 weeks.

A note on this clone: The antigen is not known.

J lost 4 bases, V lost 3 bases, and 17 bases had no gene match. Germline CDR1 is LNHNV and CDR2 is YYDKDF (reference sequence). CDR3 size: 18 residues. General study points: The study found Spike-specific TCR breadth and depth rose after two AZD1222 doses.

The protocol was immunoSEQ multiplex PCR, while the TCRdb copy is restricted to in-frame clones and leaves out a portion. This table has approximately 140,000 clones, more than 85% appearing once. Sequencing was performed on peripheral blood, taken on day 0 of AZD1222 vaccination. The gene calls are TRBV15 and TRBJ2-7; 8 positions agree with TRBD1. The sequence was obtained from an adult in good health. CDR3: CATSSTTGEDSHGYEQYF. The CDR3, as DNA: TGTGCCACCAGCAGTACGACAGGGGAGGACTCCCACGGGTACGAGCAGTACTTC.